These T cell receptor delta chains were read from a single sample in a study of gamma-delta T cells after stem cell transplantation. TCRdb reanalyzed the RT-PCR reads using CATT. The sample lists 1,300 or so delta-chain clones, approximately 3.1% occurring once. Specimen: gamma-delta T cells. Receptor source: a human donor. It is not recorded whose cells these are; they may come from a transplant donor. CDR3s include the opening cysteine and the closing phenylalanine or tryptophan. The D gene is left open where the match is weak. A clone size is listed for some rows: how often the clone was seen (once, few, many), or a class if it is expanded.

D gene | J gene | V gene | clone size | CDR3 length | CDR3 protein | CDR3 DNA
TRDD3 | TRDJ1 | TRDV2 | . | 15 | CACDGVLGDTGKLIF | TGTGCCTGTGACGGAGTACTGGGGGATACTGGGAAACTCATCTTT
TRDD3 | TRDJ1 | TRDV2 | . | 19 | CACDTLSTGGSSYADKLIF | TGTGCCTGTGACACCCTCAGTACTGGGGGATCCTCTTACGCCGATAAACTCATCTTT
TRDD3 | TRDJ1 | TRDV1 | few | 25 | CALGEKGRAHQYWGIRLSYIDKPIF | TGTGCTCTTGGGGAAAAGGGAAGGGCTCATCAGTACTGGGGGATACGATTATCGTACATCGATAAACCCATCTTT
TRDD3 | TRDJ1 | TRAV29/DV5 | few | 17 | CAASVPSTWGILNKLIF | TGTGCAGCAAGTGTCCCTTCTACCTGGGGGATACTCAATAAACTCATCTTT
. | TRDJ1 | TRDV2 | hyperexpanded | 14 | CACETITLADKLIF | TGTGCCTGTGAAACGATTACTCTGGCCGATAAACTCATCTTT
TRDD3 | TRDJ1 | TRDV2 | . | 20 | CACDTVPVLGATWGTDKLIF | TGTGCCTGTGACACTGTACCCGTACTGGGGGCCACCTGGGGGACCGATAAACTCATCTTC
. | TRDJ3 | TRDV2 | large | 18 | CACDTAGETSWDTRQMFF | TGTGCCTGTGACACAGCTGGGGAGACCTCCTGGGACACCCGACAGATGTTTTTC
TRDD3 | TRDJ1 | TRDV2 | large | 17 | CACDLLLGDARTDKLIF | TGTGCCTGTGACCTGTTACTGGGGGATGCTCGTACCGATAAACTCATCTTT
TRDD3 | TRDJ1 | TRDV2 | large | 22 | CACDMAPLRTGGWSGVDGKLIF | TGTGCCTGTGACATGGCCCCTTTACGTACTGGGGGATGGTCCGGGGTAGACGGTAAACTCATCTTT
TRDD3 | TRDJ1 | TRDV1 | . | 18 | CALGELGGWGRIPDKLIF | TGTGCTCTTGGGGAACTAGGGGGATGGGGGCGTATCCCCGATAAACTCATCTTT
TRDD3 | TRDJ1 | TRDV2 | few | 17 | CACERTGGYRYTDKLIF | TGTGCCTGTGAAAGAACTGGGGGATATCGGTACACCGATAAACTCATCTTT